The sequence of this T cell receptor beta chain was determined in a study of cytomegalovirus exposure and HLA in healthy donors. The table came from immunoSEQ multiplex PCR; TCRdb's copy has only in-frame clones and leaves some out. The table has 260,000 or so clones, around nine tenths seen once; the top ten hold about 2.8%. Germline V gene sequence: CDR1 SGHRS, CDR2 YFSETQ. V trimming: 2 bases; J trimming: 2 bases; junction bases outside the gene matches: 2. The CDR3 runs 15 residues. This chain connects TRBV5-1 to TRBJ2-5; 11 nucleotides align to TRBD2. Sample: PBMCs. The TCR originated in a young man in good health and CMV-seronegative. CDR3 protein: CASSFLAGGQETQYF. The CDR3 nucleotides are TGCGCCAGCAGCTTCTTAGCGGGGGGGCAAGAGACCCAGTACTTC.